These 30 T cell receptor beta chains were all obtained from the same sample, sequenced in a study of blood T cell repertoires in COVID-19. Repertoires were generated with immunoSEQ multiplex PCR, while TCRdb's copy carries only in-frame clones and drops some. The sample contains roughly 120,000 clones, 70% to 90% of which appear only once. The sequenced sample was peripheral blood. These receptors were obtained from a man aged 40-49 years with acute or convalescent COVID-19.

The chain couples TRBV10-1 to TRBJ1-6; perhaps TRBD1 as D (6 bases). Germline values: CDR1 WNHNN, CDR2 SYGVQD (reference sequence). CDR3 length equals 14 residues. The V and J ends lost 8 bases and 10 bases respectively, with 18 bases between them. The CDR3 DNA follows: TGCGCCAGCGCCCCGGGACAAGGATCGTCACCCCTCCACTTT. This encodes CASAPGQGSSPLHF.

The rearrangement uses TRBV9 and TRBJ2-3; D gene uncertain. Germline CDR1 and CDR2: SGDLS and YYNGEE. CDR3 size: 13 residues. V lost 0 bases to trimming and J lost 2 bases, with 4 bases between them. Here the CDR3 reads CASSVGITDTQYF. The CDR3 nucleotides read TGTGCCAGCAGCGTAGGTATCACAGATACGCAGTATTTT.

This chain uses TRBV12-3 or TRBV12-4 with TRBJ1-4; D perhaps matches TRBD1 (6 bases). The CDR3 spans 13 residues. The V and J ends lost 3 bases and 11 bases respectively, with 13 bases between them. CDR3 region: CASSFGQGQKLFF. The CDR3 nucleotides are TGTGCCAGCAGTTTCGGGCAAGGACAGAAACTGTTTTTT.

The rearrangement uses TRBV15 and TRBJ2-2; maybe TRBD2 (5 bases). This CDR3 region has 13 residues. V lost 2 bases and J lost 7, with 8 bases in between. Germline V gives CDR1 LNHNV, CDR2 YYDKDF (reference sequence). The CDR3 coding sequence is TGTGCCACCAGCAGACGGGGATACGGGGAGCTGTTTTTT. This encodes CATSRRGYGELFF.

This clone was observed a single time. The chain links TRBV7-2 to TRBJ2-1, with a possible D match to TRBD2 (6 bases). Trimming removed 3 bases from V and 8 bases from J, with 14 bases in between. CDR3 length equals 14 residues. Germline CDR1 and CDR2: SGHTA and FQGNSA. The CDR3 region is CASSFSPTSYEQFF. As DNA, the CDR3 is TGTGCCAGCAGCTTCTCTCCCACTAGCTATGAGCAGTTCTTC.

This clone was seen only a few times. This sequence joins TRBV6-4 and TRBJ1-5; D is undetermined. CDR1 and CDR2 (germline): MRHNA, SNTAGT. The CDR3 totals 12 residues. V was shortened by 4 bases and J by 7 bases, with 8 bases between the two germline ends. The DNA of the CDR3 is TGTGCCAGCAGTGCCCTCAGGCAGCCCCAGCATTTT. Its protein product is CASSALRQPQHF.

The V gene is TRBV25-1, the J gene TRBJ1-3; perhaps TRBD1 as D (6 bases). Germline V lookup: CDR1 MGHDK, CDR2 SYGVNS. This CDR3 comprises 14 residues. V was pared by 6 bases and J by 3 bases, with 12 bases between. The DNA of the CDR3 is TGTGCCAGCAGCAAAGGGGGATTTGGAAACACCATATATTTT. Encoded protein: CASSKGGFGNTIYF.

This clone was seen just once. This sequence joins TRBV18 and TRBJ1-3; D may be TRBD1 (5 bases). CDR3 length: 15 residues. V lost 3 bases and J lost 0, with 9 bases in between. CDR1 is KGHSH, CDR2 LQKENI, per germline. The CDR3 nucleotides read TGTGCCAGCTCACCCAGACAGTTCTCTGGAAACACCATATATTTT. Translation: CASSPRQFSGNTIYF.

J is TRBJ2-5 and V is TRBV30; D may be TRBD2 (7 bases). V was trimmed by 4 bases and J by 10 bases, leaving 25 bases between them. The CDR3 consists of 15 residues. CDR1 is GTSNPN, CDR2 SVGIG, per germline (reference sequence). The CDR3 DNA reads as TGTGCCTGGACTTCGTTGGTAGGGGGGGCTAGTATCCAGTACTTC. It codes for CAWTSLVGGASIQYF.

The chain carries TRBV28 and TRBJ2-5, with 11 bases matching TRBD2. The germline V gene has CDR1 MDHEN and CDR2 SYDVKM. The CDR3 extends over 17 amino acids. J was trimmed by 5 bases and V by 4 bases; bases with no gene match: 12. The chain's CDR3 is CASSSPLAGGWRETQYF. The CDR3 nucleotides read TGTGCCAGCAGTTCGCCTCTAGCGGGAGGTTGGCGGGAGACCCAGTACTTC.

The chain's CDR3 is CANLIVQRNEKLFF. The CDR3 nucleotides read TGTGCCAACTTAATAGTCCAGCGTAATGAAAAACTGTTTTTT. The chain has TRBV7-9 and TRBJ1-4; D call uncertain. The CDR3 is made up of 14 amino acids. CDR1 is SEHNR and CDR2 is FQNEAQ in the germline V gene (reference sequence). V was clipped by 10 bases and J by 4 bases, with 16 bases between them.

The rearrangement links TRBV25-1 to TRBJ2-4, with 7 bases lining up with TRBD1. The CDR3 has 14 residues. The germline CDR1 and CDR2 sequences are MGHDK and SYGVNS. Germline trimming cut 3 bases from V and 2 bases from J; bases unmatched to any gene: 1. CDR3 DNA sequence: TGTGCCAGCAGTGAGACAGGGACCAAAAACATTCAGTACTTC. Translating gives CASSETGTKNIQYF.

This clone was detected once. The chain employs TRBV23-1 and TRBJ2-1; weak D call: TRBD1 (6 bases). TRBV23-1 is placed among ORFs of uncertain function. Trimming took 2 bases from V and 5 from J, leaving 16 bases between them. The CDR3 length is 16 residues. Here the CDR3 reads CASSQEDRAIHNEQFF. CDR3 in DNA: TGCGCCAGCAGTCAAGAGGACAGAGCGATCCACAATGAGCAGTTCTTC.

J is TRBJ1-1 and V is TRBV11-1, with 8 bases fitting TRBD1. The CDR3 has 13 residues. Germline CDR1 SGHAT, CDR2 FQDESV (reference sequence). V shed 5 bases, J shed 6 bases, and the junction held 5 bases outside the gene matches. This CDR3 reads CASSQDRAAEAFF. The CDR3 DNA is TGTGCCAGCAGCCAGGACAGGGCTGCTGAAGCTTTCTTT. The whole variable domain, remainder taken from reference TRBV11-1 and TRBJ1-1, is EAEVAQSPRYKITEKSQAVAFWCDPISGHATLYWYRQILGQGPELLVQFQDESVVDDSQLPKDRFSAERLKGVDSTLKIQPAELGDSAMYLCASSQDRAAEAFFGQGTRLTVV.

CDR3 nucleotides: TGTGCCAGCAGTGACCTGACAGGGCTTTCCCAGCCCCAGCATTTT. This sequence encodes CASSDLTGLSQPQHF. The chain links TRBV25-1 to TRBJ1-5, with 7 bases lining up with TRBD1. The V segment lost 3 bases and the J segment 7 bases; nucleotides outside the gene matches: 9. The germline V gene has CDR1 MGHDK and CDR2 SYGVNS. The CDR3 spans 15 residues. Complete variable domain (other parts from reference TRBV25-1 and TRBJ1-5): EADIYQTPRYLVIGTGKKITLECSQTMGHDKMYWYQQDPGMELHLIHYSYGVNSTEKGDLSSESTVSRIRTEHFPLTLESARPSHTSQYLCASSDLTGLSQPQHFGDGTRLSIL.

V is TRBV7-9 and J is TRBJ2-1, with D possibly matching TRBD1 (6 bases). Germline CDR1 is SEHNR and CDR2 is FQNEAQ (reference sequence). The CDR3 is 12 amino acids. Deletions cut 1 base from V and 14 bases from J, with 12 bases between. The DNA for the CDR3 is TGTGCCAGCAGCTTAGGACAGGTCCCCGAGTTCTTC. As protein: CASSLGQVPEFF. The full variable domain, rest sourced from reference TRBV7-9 and TRBJ2-1, is DTGVSQNPRHKITKRGQNVTFRCDPISEHNRLYWYRQTLGQGPEFLTYFQNEAQLEKSRLLSDRFSAERPKGSFSTLEIQRTEQGDSAMYLCASSLGQVPEFFGPGTRLTVL.

This chain joins TRBV12-3 or TRBV12-4 and TRBJ1-2, with D unclear. Trimming took 5 bases from V and 7 from J, leaving 8 bases between them. This CDR3 is built from 11 residues. The CDR3 reads CASSALSGYTF. CDR3 coding DNA: TGTGCCAGCAGTGCGCTGAGTGGCTACACCTTC.

The chain recombines TRBV5-4 with TRBJ2-1; 7 nucleotides match TRBD2. Germline V lookup: CDR1 SGHNT, CDR2 YYREEE (reference sequence). Losses at the gene ends were 5 bases for V and 1 base for J; bases not matched to a gene: 12. The CDR3 has 17 amino acids. Here the CDR3 DNA reads TGTGCCAGCAGAGAGGAGCGGGGTCCAGGTTCCTACAATGAGCAGTTCTTC. This translates into CASREERGPGSYNEQFF.

The chain couples TRBV24-1 to TRBJ1-2; 7 bases fit TRBD1. Germline lookup yields CDR1 KGHDR and CDR2 SFDVKD. This CDR3 contains 13 residues. J lost 4 bases, V lost 5 bases, and 3 bases had no gene match. CDR3 sequence reads: CATSGGTAYGYTF. The CDR3 region has the DNA TGTGCCACCAGTGGAGGGACAGCCTATGGCTACACCTTC.

The chain has TRBV7-2 and TRBJ1-2, with 11 bases fitting TRBD1. Germline CDR1 SGHTA, CDR2 FQGNSA. This CDR3 contains 14 residues. J gave up 6 bases and V 4 bases, and 4 bases lay outside the gene matches. CDR3 residues: CASSSRTGGDGYTF. The CDR3 DNA reads TGTGCCAGCAGCTCCCGGACAGGGGGCGATGGCTACACCTTC.

CDR3 sequence: CASSPQTGKNEQFF. As DNA, the CDR3 is TGTGCCAGCTCACCCCAAACAGGGAAAAATGAGCAGTTCTTC. This rearrangement joins TRBV18 to TRBJ2-1; tentatively, D is TRBD1 (6 bases). Germline V gene lookup returns CDR1 KGHSH and CDR2 LQKENI. V gave up 3 bases and J gave up 7 bases, with 13 bases separating them. The length of the CDR3 is 14 residues.

The sample holds a few counts of this clone. The chain links TRBV30 to TRBJ2-7, with 12 bases that match TRBD2. The germline gives CDR1 GTSNPN, CDR2 SVGIG (reference sequence). The CDR3 covers 15 residues. J lost 0 bases, V lost 2 bases, and 2 bases had no gene match. The CDR3 nucleotides read TGTGCCTGGAGTCAGGGACTAGCGGGCTCCTACGAGCAGTACTTC. The encoded protein is CAWSQGLAGSYEQYF.

The chain recombines TRBV5-1 with TRBJ2-1, with a tentative D call TRBD1 (6 bases). This CDR3 is built from 13 residues. Trimming left V 5 bases short and J 10 bases short, with 16 bases between. Germline V CDR1 and CDR2: SGHRS, YFSETQ. CDR3 coding DNA: TGCGCCAGCAGTTATACAGGGTTACGGGAGCAGTTCTTC. It translates to CASSYTGLREQFF.

The count of this clone is one. The chain uses TRBV2 and TRBJ1-2; TRBD1 agrees at 7 bases. The trim removed 5 bases at V and 0 bases at J, leaving 9 bases unmatched. CDR1 and CDR2 from the germline V gene are SNHLY and FYNNEI. The CDR3 loop spans 16 amino acids. The CDR3 nucleotides are TGTGCCAGCAGTCGAGAGACAGGGATGGCTAACTATGGCTACACCTTC. Protein product: CASSRETGMANYGYTF.

This sequence joins TRBV19 and TRBJ2-1, with 7 bases lining up with TRBD1. V shed 6 bases, J shed 10 bases, and the junction held 18 bases outside the gene matches. The germline CDR1 and CDR2 sequences are LNHDA and SQIVND (reference sequence). The CDR3 runs 16 residues. CDR3 residues: CASRSSTRGSHTEQFF. CDR3 in DNA: TGTGCCAGTAGATCCTCCACCAGGGGGTCCCACACAGAGCAGTTCTTC.

The CDR3 sequence: CASSPSEGTYNEQFF. In nucleotides, the CDR3 is TGTGCCAGCTCACCTTCAGAGGGCACCTACAATGAGCAGTTCTTC. The chain carries TRBV18 and TRBJ2-1; perhaps TRBD2 as D (5 bases). Trimming cost V 3 bases and J 2 bases, with 11 bases left between them. Germline lookup yields CDR1 KGHSH and CDR2 LQKENI. CDR3 length: 15 amino acids. The whole variable domain, remainder taken from reference TRBV18 and TRBJ2-1, is NAGVMQNPRHLVRRRGQEARLRCSPMKGHSHVYWYRQLPEEGLKFMVYLQKENIIDESGMPKERFSAEFPKEGPSILRIQQVVRGDSAAYFCASSPSEGTYNEQFFGPGTRLTVL.

The chain is built from TRBV30 and TRBJ1-5, with TRBD1 matching 8 bases. The germline CDR1 and CDR2 sequences are GTSNPN and SVGIG (reference sequence). The CDR3 loop spans 14 amino acids. V dropped 6 bases and J dropped 7; count of bases not matched to a gene: 11. CDR3 bases: TGTGCCTGCCAGACAGGGGCCGGTAGGCAGCCCCAGCATTTT. Its protein product is CACQTGAGRQPQHF.

V usage is TRBV15 and J usage is TRBJ1-1; the D is unclear. V shed 4 bases and J shed 3 bases, with 9 bases lying between them. Germline CDR1 is LNHNV and CDR2 is YYDKDF (reference sequence). The CDR3 runs to 13 residues. The CDR3 protein is CATSTLMDTEAFF. The DNA for the CDR3 is TGTGCCACCAGCACCCTAATGGACACTGAAGCTTTCTTT.

The CDR3 nucleotides read TGTGCCAGCAGTTTCCTCCGGGACAACTCTGGAAACACCATATATTTT. Amino acid sequence: CASSFLRDNSGNTIYF. The chain links TRBV28 to TRBJ1-3, with D perhaps TRBD1 (6 bases). Trimming stripped 3 bases from V and 0 bases from J, with 12 bases between. CDR1 is MDHEN and CDR2 is SYDVKM in the germline V gene. This CDR3 has 16 amino acids.

The J gene is TRBJ1-2, the V gene TRBV6-5, with D unclear. V was trimmed by 11 bases and J by 6 bases, leaving 19 bases between them. In germline, CDR1 is MNHEY, CDR2 SVGAGI. The CDR3 has 13 residues. The CDR3 protein is CACSNRVDDGYTF. The DNA for the CDR3 is TGTGCCTGTTCCAATCGGGTGGATGATGGCTACACCTTC.